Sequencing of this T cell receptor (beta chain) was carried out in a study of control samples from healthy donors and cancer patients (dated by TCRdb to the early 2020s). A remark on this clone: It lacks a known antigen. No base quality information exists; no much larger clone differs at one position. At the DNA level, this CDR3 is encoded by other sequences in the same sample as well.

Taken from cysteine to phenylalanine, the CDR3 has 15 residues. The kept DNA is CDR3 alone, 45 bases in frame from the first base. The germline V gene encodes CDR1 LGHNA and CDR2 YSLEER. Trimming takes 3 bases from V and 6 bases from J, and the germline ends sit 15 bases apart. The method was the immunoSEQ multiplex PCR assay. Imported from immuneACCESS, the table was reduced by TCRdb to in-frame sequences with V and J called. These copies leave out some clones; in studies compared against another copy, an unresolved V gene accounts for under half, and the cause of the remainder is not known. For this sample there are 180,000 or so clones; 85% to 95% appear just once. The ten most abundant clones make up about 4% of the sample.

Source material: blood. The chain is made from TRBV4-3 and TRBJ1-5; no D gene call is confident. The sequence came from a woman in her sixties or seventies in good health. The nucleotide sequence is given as TGCGCCAGCAGCCAGGAGTGTCGTGTTACTCAGCCCCAGCATTTT. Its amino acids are CASSQECRVTQPQHF.